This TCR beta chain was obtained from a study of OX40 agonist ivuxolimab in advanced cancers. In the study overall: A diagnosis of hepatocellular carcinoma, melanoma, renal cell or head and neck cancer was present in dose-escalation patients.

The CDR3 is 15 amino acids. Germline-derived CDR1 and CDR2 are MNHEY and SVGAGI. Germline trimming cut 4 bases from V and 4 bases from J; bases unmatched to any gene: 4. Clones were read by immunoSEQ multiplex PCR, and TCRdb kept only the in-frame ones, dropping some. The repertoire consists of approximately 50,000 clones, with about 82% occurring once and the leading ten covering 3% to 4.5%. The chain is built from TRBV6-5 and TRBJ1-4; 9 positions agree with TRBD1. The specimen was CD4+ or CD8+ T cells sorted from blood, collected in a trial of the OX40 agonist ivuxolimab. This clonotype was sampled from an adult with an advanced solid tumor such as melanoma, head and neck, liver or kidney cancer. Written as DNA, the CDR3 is TGTGCCAGCAGTTCCCTGACAGGGGGTAATGAAAAACTGTTTTTT. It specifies CASSSLTGGNEKLFF.